This TCR beta chain was profiled in a study of T cell responses to AZD1222 COVID-19 vaccine. Study in general: Second doses at about 4 or about 12 weeks were pooled. Findings and limits, study-wide: Baseline antibody screening turned up just a handful of seropositive AZD1222 recipients.

TCRdb's table, derived via immunoSEQ multiplex PCR, lists solely in-frame clones and lacks some. The sample contains about 97,000 clones, 70% to 90% of which appear only once. Germline loops: CDR1 SGDLS, CDR2 YYNGEE. This CDR3 is built from 14 residues. With V trimmed by 3 bases and J by 6 bases, 2 bases remained unmatched. Remarks on this clone: Its antigen is not identified.

This chain uses TRBV9 with TRBJ2-2; TRBD1 agrees at 10 bases. This receptor was identified in an adult in good health. The sample was peripheral blood, taken on day 0 of AZD1222 vaccination. The CDR3 DNA sequence: TGTGCCAGCAGCGACGGACAGGGGGCCGGGGAGCTGTTTTTT. It yields the protein CASSDGQGAGELFF.